The clone carrying this TCR beta chain was seen a single time. What it recognizes is unknown. This record belongs to a study of breast tumors, draining lymph nodes, adjacent tissues. Points from the study as a whole: The lymph node origin of tumor T cells was framed as consistent with a hypothesis, not demonstrated. Compared with lymph nodes, tumors were less diverse; compared with nontumor tissue, more. Data fit most tumor T cells coming from lymph node, expanding in tumor.

Axillary draining lymph nodes of breast cancer patients supplied the node samples. TCRdb re-called the multiplex PCR reads with MiXCR, one entry per CDR3 protein. The table lists about 140,000 distinct CDR3 sequences, about 31% of them singletons. The CDR3 spans 15 residues. V lost 5 bases and J lost 0; bases outside the gene matches: 6. Germline loops: CDR1 SGHVS, CDR2 FQNEAQ. The chain couples TRBV7-8 to TRBJ1-1; TRBD1 aligns across 7 bases. Input material: axillary lymph node tissue. The sequence was collected from a female donor with breast cancer. Some clones in this sample may be carry-over from other donors' samples. The CDR3: CASSLPTGMNTEAFF. CDR3 bases: TGTGCCAGCAGCCTGCCGACAGGGATGAACACTGAAGCTTTCTTT. Using reference TRBV7-8 and TRBJ1-1 for the parts outside the CDR3, the full variable domain is GAGVSQSPRYKVAKRGQDVALRCDPISGHVSLFWYQQALGQGPEFLTYFQNEAQLDKSGLPSDRFFAERPEGSVSTLKIQRTQQEDSAVYLCASSLPTGMNTEAFFGQGTRLTVV.